Listed below are T cell receptor beta chains from one sample, sequenced in a study of blood T cell repertoires in COVID-19. TCRdb's copy holds only in-frame clones and misses some; the assay was immunoSEQ multiplex PCR. The sample records about 100,000 clones, over 85% being singletons. Sequenced input: peripheral blood. These receptors all come from a man aged 70-80 years with acute or convalescent COVID-19. Each CDR3 is given with its conserved first and last residue. The order of the fields is CDR3 length, V gene, J gene, D gene, clone size, CDR3 protein, CDR3 DNA. A D gene is named only where the DNA matches it firmly. Not all rows give a size; the values are once, few, many and, for expanded clones, a class.

cdr3_length: 14
v_call: TRBV7-2
j_call: TRBJ1-2
d_call: NA
clone_size: once
cdr3_aa: CASSHPGRDYGYTF
cdr3_nt: TGTGCCAGCAGCCACCCCGGGCGGGACTATGGCTACACCTTC

cdr3_length: 18
v_call: TRBV11-3
j_call: TRBJ1-1
d_call: TRBD1
clone_size: NA
cdr3_aa: CASSLGPFRGRTNTEAFF
cdr3_nt: TGTGCCAGCAGCTTAGGGCCTTTCAGGGGGCGGACGAACACTGAAGCTTTCTTT

cdr3_length: 14
v_call: TRBV4-1
j_call: TRBJ2-7
d_call: TRBD2
clone_size: NA
cdr3_aa: CASSQSAGGHEQYF
cdr3_nt: TGCGCCAGCAGCCAATCGGCGGGGGGCCACGAGCAGTACTTC

cdr3_length: 17
v_call: TRBV7-9
j_call: TRBJ2-1
d_call: TRBD2
clone_size: NA
cdr3_aa: CASSGPLTSGSFGEQFF
cdr3_nt: TGTGCCAGCAGCGGCCCTCTCACTAGCGGGAGTTTCGGTGAGCAGTTCTTC

cdr3_length: 17
v_call: TRBV13
j_call: TRBJ2-2
d_call: TRBD2
clone_size: NA
cdr3_aa: CASSLALSREYTGELFF
cdr3_nt: TGTGCCAGCAGCTTAGCCCTATCGCGGGAGTACACCGGGGAGCTGTTTTTT

cdr3_length: 13
v_call: TRBV7-9
j_call: TRBJ1-2
d_call: NA
clone_size: NA
cdr3_aa: CASSLAERYGYTF
cdr3_nt: TGTGCCAGCAGCTTAGCAGAACGGTATGGCTACACCTTC

cdr3_length: 13
v_call: TRBV7-3
j_call: TRBJ2-7
d_call: NA
clone_size: NA
cdr3_aa: CASSLAGSYEQYF
cdr3_nt: TGTGCCAGCAGCTTGGCAGGCTCCTACGAGCAGTACTTC

cdr3_length: 13
v_call: TRBV14
j_call: TRBJ1-1
d_call: NA
clone_size: NA
cdr3_aa: CASSHRGYTEAFF
cdr3_nt: TGTGCCAGCAGCCACAGGGGCTACACTGAAGCTTTCTTT

cdr3_length: 16
v_call: TRBV19
j_call: TRBJ2-7
d_call: TRBD2
clone_size: NA
cdr3_aa: CASSLRLAGSTYEQYF
cdr3_nt: TGTGCCAGTAGTCTCCGACTAGCGGGGTCTACCTACGAGCAGTACTTC

cdr3_length: 13
v_call: TRBV12-3/TRBV12-4
j_call: TRBJ1-2
d_call: NA
clone_size: NA
cdr3_aa: CASSFGQGSGYTF
cdr3_nt: TGTGCCAGCAGTTTTGGCCAGGGAAGTGGCTACACCTTC

cdr3_length: 14
v_call: TRBV19
j_call: TRBJ2-7
d_call: TRBD2
clone_size: NA
cdr3_aa: CASSWRGGNYEQYF
cdr3_nt: TGTGCCAGTAGTTGGCGGGGGGGAAACTACGAGCAGTACTTC

cdr3_length: 11
v_call: TRBV6-4
j_call: TRBJ1-5
d_call: NA
clone_size: NA
cdr3_aa: CASRPERLQHF
cdr3_nt: TGTGCCAGCAGGCCCGAGAGGCTCCAGCATTTT

cdr3_length: 15
v_call: TRBV3-1/TRBV3-2
j_call: TRBJ2-7
d_call: TRBD1
clone_size: NA
cdr3_aa: CASSQTGTGPYEQYF
cdr3_nt: TGTGCCAGCAGCCAAACCGGGACAGGGCCCTACGAGCAGTACTTC

cdr3_length: 15
v_call: TRBV29-1
j_call: TRBJ1-4
d_call: TRBD1
clone_size: NA
cdr3_aa: CSVLSGTATNEKLFF
cdr3_nt: TGCAGCGTTCTGTCCGGGACAGCAACTAATGAAAAACTGTTTTTT

cdr3_length: 15
v_call: TRBV4-2
j_call: TRBJ2-5
d_call: NA
clone_size: NA
cdr3_aa: CASSQEPGNQETQYF
cdr3_nt: TGTGCCAGCAGCCAAGAACCCGGGAACCAAGAGACCCAGTACTTC

cdr3_length: 14
v_call: TRBV27
j_call: TRBJ1-5
d_call: NA
clone_size: NA
cdr3_aa: CASRDRSTEGPQHF
cdr3_nt: TGTGCCAGCAGGGACAGAAGTACCGAGGGGCCCCAGCATTTT

cdr3_length: 16
v_call: TRBV7-3
j_call: TRBJ2-1
d_call: TRBD2
clone_size: NA
cdr3_aa: CASSLLGTTYYNEQFF
cdr3_nt: TGTGCCAGCAGCTTATTGGGGACTACCTACTACAATGAGCAGTTCTTC

cdr3_length: 16
v_call: TRBV6-5
j_call: TRBJ2-1
d_call: NA
clone_size: NA
cdr3_aa: CASSYGAGDISNEQFF
cdr3_nt: TGTGCCAGCAGTTACGGAGCCGGAGATATTTCCAATGAGCAGTTCTTC

cdr3_length: 15
v_call: TRBV19
j_call: TRBJ2-5
d_call: TRBD1
clone_size: NA
cdr3_aa: CASNPATGGSETQYF
cdr3_nt: TGTGCCAGTAACCCGGCGACAGGGGGCTCGGAGACCCAGTACTTC

cdr3_length: 15
v_call: TRBV10-2
j_call: TRBJ2-7
d_call: NA
clone_size: once
cdr3_aa: CASIGRESASYEQYF
cdr3_nt: TGCGCCAGCATTGGACGGGAGTCCGCGTCGTACGAGCAGTACTTC

cdr3_length: 12
v_call: TRBV12-3/TRBV12-4
j_call: TRBJ2-7
d_call: NA
clone_size: NA
cdr3_aa: CASSFGEYEQYF
cdr3_nt: TGTGCCAGCAGTTTCGGAGAATACGAGCAGTACTTC

cdr3_length: 15
v_call: TRBV9
j_call: TRBJ1-3
d_call: TRBD1
clone_size: NA
cdr3_aa: CASSSTGEDRNTIYF
cdr3_nt: TGTGCCAGCAGCTCGACAGGGGAGGATCGAAACACCATATATTTT

cdr3_length: 14
v_call: TRBV15
j_call: TRBJ1-3
d_call: NA
clone_size: NA
cdr3_aa: CATSMSHSGNTIYF
cdr3_nt: TGTGCCACCAGCATGAGTCACTCTGGAAACACCATATATTTT

cdr3_length: 17
v_call: TRBV4-2
j_call: TRBJ2-1
d_call: TRBD2
clone_size: NA
cdr3_aa: CASSQDLGLAGDLEQFF
cdr3_nt: TGTGCCAGCAGCCAAGATTTGGGACTAGCGGGAGATCTTGAGCAGTTCTTC

cdr3_length: 15
v_call: TRBV18
j_call: TRBJ1-1
d_call: TRBD1
clone_size: NA
cdr3_aa: CASSPRITGGGEAFF
cdr3_nt: TGTGCCAGCTCACCACGTATTACAGGGGGCGGTGAAGCTTTCTTT

cdr3_length: 17
v_call: TRBV11-3
j_call: TRBJ2-1
d_call: TRBD2
clone_size: NA
cdr3_aa: CASSPGLAGYSYNEQFF
cdr3_nt: TGTGCCAGCAGCCCGGGACTAGCGGGATATAGTTACAATGAGCAGTTCTTC

cdr3_length: 14
v_call: TRBV15
j_call: TRBJ1-5
d_call: TRBD1
clone_size: NA
cdr3_aa: CATSSDRVGQPQHF
cdr3_nt: TGTGCCACCAGCAGCGACAGGGTCGGTCAGCCCCAGCATTTT

cdr3_length: 12
v_call: TRBV9
j_call: TRBJ1-4
d_call: TRBD1
clone_size: NA
cdr3_aa: CASGTGNEKLFF
cdr3_nt: TGTGCCAGCGGGACAGGGAATGAAAAACTGTTTTTT

cdr3_length: 17
v_call: TRBV4-1
j_call: TRBJ1-6
d_call: NA
clone_size: NA
cdr3_aa: CASSQETAAVDNSPLHF
cdr3_nt: TGCGCCAGCAGCCAAGAGACTGCGGCAGTTGATAATTCACCCCTCCACTTT

cdr3_length: 16
v_call: TRBV9
j_call: TRBJ2-2
d_call: TRBD1
clone_size: NA
cdr3_aa: CASSPRDSTNTGELFF
cdr3_nt: TGTGCCAGCAGCCCCCGGGACAGCACGAACACCGGGGAGCTGTTTTTT

cdr3_length: 18
v_call: TRBV10-3
j_call: TRBJ2-3
d_call: TRBD2
clone_size: many
cdr3_aa: CAISGASVSGGRSDTQYF
cdr3_nt: TGTGCCATCAGTGGAGCCTCCGTTAGCGGGGGGAGATCAGATACGCAGTATTTT

cdr3_length: 15
v_call: TRBV4-2
j_call: TRBJ1-4
d_call: TRBD1
clone_size: NA
cdr3_aa: CASSQDQGAVEKLFF
cdr3_nt: TGTGCCAGCAGCCAAGACCAGGGGGCGGTTGAAAAACTGTTTTTT

cdr3_length: 14
v_call: TRBV7-9
j_call: TRBJ2-7
d_call: TRBD1
clone_size: few
cdr3_aa: CASSQKGQTLEQYF
cdr3_nt: TGTGCCAGCAGCCAAAAGGGACAGACCTTGGAGCAGTACTTC

cdr3_length: 14
v_call: TRBV6-2/TRBV6-3
j_call: TRBJ2-3
d_call: TRBD2
clone_size: NA
cdr3_aa: CASSLAGGVDTQYF
cdr3_nt: TGTGCCAGCAGTCTAGCGGGAGGGGTAGATACGCAGTATTTT

cdr3_length: 18
v_call: TRBV7-9
j_call: TRBJ2-3
d_call: TRBD2
clone_size: NA
cdr3_aa: CASRSGLAGGSKGDTQYF
cdr3_nt: TGTGCCAGCAGATCCGGACTAGCGGGAGGGTCTAAGGGAGATACGCAGTATTTT

cdr3_length: 15
v_call: TRBV7-9
j_call: TRBJ1-2
d_call: TRBD1
clone_size: NA
cdr3_aa: CASSLDIEGAVGYTF
cdr3_nt: TGTGCCAGCAGCTTAGATATTGAGGGGGCTGTTGGCTACACCTTC

cdr3_length: 13
v_call: TRBV10-3
j_call: TRBJ2-7
d_call: TRBD2
clone_size: NA
cdr3_aa: CAIRAGGVYEQYF
cdr3_nt: TGTGCCATCCGAGCGGGGGGGGTCTACGAGCAGTACTTC

cdr3_length: 15
v_call: TRBV10-3
j_call: TRBJ1-2
d_call: NA
clone_size: NA
cdr3_aa: CAISDPQRAFIGYTF
cdr3_nt: TGTGCCATCAGTGATCCCCAGCGGGCCTTCATCGGCTACACCTTC

cdr3_length: 15
v_call: TRBV6-8
j_call: TRBJ1-2
d_call: NA
clone_size: once
cdr3_aa: CASRQRGGANYGYTF
cdr3_nt: TGTGCCAGCAGGCAACGAGGGGGAGCTAACTATGGCTACACCTTC

cdr3_length: 15
v_call: TRBV20-1
j_call: TRBJ2-5
d_call: TRBD2
clone_size: NA
cdr3_aa: CSASPSGRGQETQYF
cdr3_nt: TGCAGTGCTAGTCCTAGCGGGAGGGGCCAAGAGACCCAGTACTTC

cdr3_length: 15
v_call: TRBV4-1
j_call: TRBJ1-1
d_call: NA
clone_size: NA
cdr3_aa: CASSQGAGGRTEAFF
cdr3_nt: TGCGCCAGCAGCCAAGGGGCTGGGGGCAGGACTGAAGCTTTCTTT